This is a list of T cell receptor beta chains from one sample in a study of blood T cell repertoires in COVID-19. The protocol was immunoSEQ multiplex PCR, while the TCRdb copy is restricted to in-frame clones and leaves out a portion. The sample includes some 510,000 clones, 88% of them seen just once. Sequences were obtained from PBMCs or T cells enriched from blood (not recorded which). The receptors originated from a woman aged 40-49 years who had recovered from COVID-19. CDR3s include the opening cysteine and the closing phenylalanine or tryptophan. The order of the fields is D gene, CDR3 length, clone size, J gene, V gene, CDR3 protein, CDR3 DNA. The D gene is left open where the match is weak. The listing skips clone size in some rows; elsewhere it reads once, few, many or a size class.

.	13	.	TRBJ1-1	TRBV18	CASSPPASTGAFF	TGTGCCAGCTCACCACCGGCGTCCACCGGGGCTTTCTTT
.	13	.	TRBJ1-2	TRBV12-3/TRBV12-4	CASTGGLNYGYTF	TGTGCCAGCACTGGGGGCCTTAACTATGGCTACACCTTC
TRBD1	15	.	TRBJ2-3	TRBV5-4	CASSFDRGHTDTQYF	TGTGCCAGCAGCTTTGACAGGGGCCACACAGATACGCAGTATTTT
TRBD1	15	.	TRBJ2-3	TRBV11-3	CASSNWGQQADTQYF	TGTGCCAGCAGCAATTGGGGACAGCAAGCAGATACGCAGTATTTT
.	12	.	TRBJ2-7	TRBV3-1/TRBV3-2	CASSYREGEQYF	TGTGCCAGCAGTTACCGGGAAGGGGAGCAGTACTTC
TRBD1	14	.	TRBJ1-4	TRBV9	CASSRTGGTEKLFF	TGTGCCAGCAGCCGTACAGGGGGGACAGAAAAACTGTTTTTT
.	13	once	TRBJ1-3	TRBV29-1	CSAECRESYTIYF	TGCAGCGCGGAGTGCAGGGAATCATACACCATATATTTT
.	15	few	TRBJ1-3	TRBV11-3	CASSLGGSSGNTIYF	TGTGCCAGCAGCTTAGGAGGAAGCTCTGGAAACACCATATATTTT
.	14	.	TRBJ1-1	TRBV6-5	CASSLGQSTTEAFF	TGTGCCAGCAGTCTCGGACAGTCGACAACTGAAGCTTTCTTT
TRBD1	16	.	TRBJ2-1	TRBV6-5	CASSYSYRGPHNEQFF	TGTGCCAGCAGTTACTCGTACAGGGGCCCCCACAATGAGCAGTTCTTC
.	15	.	TRBJ2-6	TRBV28	CASAGASSGANVLTF	TGTGCCAGCGCAGGGGCGTCATCTGGGGCCAACGTCCTGACTTTC
TRBD1	19	.	TRBJ1-2	TRBV15	CATSIVPGQGFRGRDGYTF	TGTGCCACCAGCATCGTCCCGGGACAGGGATTCAGAGGTAGAGATGGCTACACCTTC
.	15	.	TRBJ1-4	TRBV11-2	CASRPETGSNEKLFF	TGTGCCAGCAGGCCAGAAACAGGGTCTAATGAAAAACTGTTTTTT
TRBD2	16	.	TRBJ2-1	TRBV5-1	CASSLAGLASYNEQFF	TGCGCCAGCAGCTTGGCGGGACTAGCCTCCTACAATGAGCAGTTCTTC
.	12	few	TRBJ2-1	TRBV29-1	CSVSRGDNEQFF	TGCAGCGTTTCGCGCGGCGACAATGAGCAGTTCTTC
.	15	.	TRBJ1-6	TRBV27	CASSSRGAGNSPLHF	TGTGCCAGCAGTTCAAGGGGCGCGGGGAATTCACCCCTCCACTTT
.	15	.	TRBJ1-5	TRBV6-5	CASSYSDRPNQPQHF	TGTGCCAGCAGTTACTCGGACAGACCCAATCAGCCCCAGCATTTT
TRBD1	17	.	TRBJ1-4	TRBV15	CATSRGLPGQGFEKLFF	TGTGCCACCAGCAGAGGCCTACCGGGACAGGGGTTTGAAAAACTGTTTTTT
.	17	.	TRBJ1-1	TRBV25-1	CASRGGVRTNSNTEAFF	TGTGCCAGCAGGGGAGGGGTCCGGACAAACTCGAACACTGAAGCTTTCTTT
TRBD2	16	.	TRBJ2-7	TRBV5-4	CASSLVWAGAPGEQYF	TGTGCCAGCAGCTTGGTGTGGGCGGGAGCCCCGGGCGAGCAGTACTTC
.	17	.	TRBJ2-3	TRBV9	CASSVASSGKTGDTQYF	TGTGCCAGCAGCGTAGCGAGTAGCGGAAAAACGGGGGATACGCAGTATTTT
.	12	.	TRBJ1-6	TRBV2	CASSERNSPLHF	TGTGCCAGCAGTGAACGGAATTCACCCCTCCACTTT
.	16	once	TRBJ2-1	TRBV7-7	CASRPNAGAASTEQFF	TGTGCTAGCAGACCCAACGCTGGTGCTGCTAGCACTGAGCAGTTCTTC
TRBD2	18	.	TRBJ2-7	TRBV4-1	CASSQVGLAGGTAYEQYF	TGCGCCAGCAGCCAAGTAGGGCTAGCGGGAGGAACCGCCTACGAGCAGTACTTC
.	11	.	TRBJ2-1	TRBV5-6	CASSLYNEQFF	TGTGCCAGCAGCCTATACAATGAGCAGTTCTTC
.	15	.	TRBJ2-6	TRBV10-1	CASSGQMSGANVLTF	TGCGCCAGCAGTGGTCAGATGTCTGGGGCCAACGTCCTGACTTTC
TRBD1	19	.	TRBJ2-7	TRBV3-1/TRBV3-2	CASSQALPDPRGLSYEQYF	TGTGCCAGCAGCCAAGCTCTACCAGATCCGAGGGGGCTCTCCTACGAGCAGTACTTC
TRBD1	13	.	TRBJ1-2	TRBV5-1	CASSWTGGDGYTF	TGCGCCAGCAGCTGGACAGGGGGCGATGGCTACACCTTC
.	13	once	TRBJ2-3	TRBV14	CASRAGGTDTQYF	TGTGCCAGCAGGGCCGGCGGGACAGATACGCAGTATTTT
.	16	.	TRBJ1-3	TRBV11-3	CASSLMGDSSGNTIYF	TGTGCCAGCAGCTTGATGGGGGACTCCTCTGGAAACACCATATATTTT
TRBD2	16	.	TRBJ2-5	TRBV27	CASSLWGGGRQETQYF	TGTGCCAGCAGTTTATGGGGCGGGGGGAGGCAAGAGACCCAGTACTTC
.	15	.	TRBJ1-2	TRBV5-6	CASSLVGTPSYGYTF	TGTGCCAGCAGCTTGGTTGGGACACCATCTTACGGCTACACCTTC
.	13	once	TRBJ2-1	TRBV30	CASLEEAYNEQFF	TGTGCCTCCTTGGAGGAGGCCTACAATGAGCAGTTCTTC
TRBD1	13	few	TRBJ1-2	TRBV14	CASSGLQGAGYTF	TGTGCCAGCAGCGGACTACAGGGGGCTGGCTACACCTTC
TRBD1	14	.	TRBJ1-5	TRBV19	CASSGTGRGQPQHF	TGTGCCAGTAGTGGGACAGGTCGGGGTCAGCCCCAGCATTTT
.	15	.	TRBJ1-1	TRBV7-8	CASSLIEGVNTEAFF	TGTGCCAGCAGCTTAATCGAGGGGGTGAACACTGAAGCTTTCTTT
TRBD1	14	.	TRBJ2-2	TRBV7-6	CASSQDRLDGELFF	TGTGCCAGCAGCCAGGACAGGTTGGACGGGGAGCTGTTTTTT
.	14	.	TRBJ2-2	TRBV9	CASSNSPPTGELFF	TGTGCCAGCAGCAACAGTCCACCGACCGGGGAGCTGTTTTTT
.	13	.	TRBJ1-5	TRBV12-5	CASGLEEDQPQHF	TGTGCTAGTGGTTTGGAGGAGGATCAGCCCCAGCATTTT